Below, 7 T cell receptor beta chains from the same sample are listed, as sequenced in a study of cytomegalovirus exposure and HLA in healthy donors. The PCR used 60 Vbeta and 13 Jbeta primers. TCRdb's copy holds only in-frame clones and misses some; the assay was immunoSEQ multiplex PCR. The table includes more than 85,000 clones, approximately 12% detected once. Input material: PBMCs. These receptors were obtained from a man aged 40-55 years in good health and CMV-seropositive.

V and J are TRBV11-2 and TRBJ2-3; D possibly corresponds to TRBD1 (6 bases). The ends were cut back, 0 bases at V and 0 bases at J, with 16 bases in the middle. This CDR3 contains 18 residues. From germline, CDR1 is SGHAT and CDR2 FQNNGV. CDR3 coding DNA: TGTGCCAGCAGCTTAGATGGGACATTCACCATTAGCACAGATACGCAGTATTTT. This sequence encodes CASSLDGTFTISTDTQYF.

Written as DNA, the CDR3 is TGCGCCAGCAGCCACCTTGGGACAGGCCCGAACACTGAAGCTTTCTTT. It encodes CASSHLGTGPNTEAFF. J is TRBJ1-1 and V is TRBV4-1; TRBD1 aligns across 8 bases. Germline-derived CDR1 and CDR2 are MGHRA and YSYEKL. J lost 1 base, V lost 3 bases, and 7 bases had no gene match. This CDR3 has 16 amino acids.

This clone has a handful of counts. This chain joins TRBV6-5 and TRBJ2-2; D unresolved. Trimming left V 8 bases short and J 7 bases short, with 17 bases between. Germline V gene data show CDR1 as MNHEY and CDR2 as SVGAGI. The CDR3 consists of 14 residues. CDR3 loop: CASWRSSRNGELFF. The CDR3 bases are TGTGCCAGCTGGAGAAGTAGCCGTAACGGGGAGCTGTTTTTT.

This clone was detected a few times. The V gene is TRBV28, the J gene TRBJ2-7, with unresolved D. V was pared by 4 bases and J by 9 bases, with 25 bases between. This CDR3 comprises 16 residues. CDR1 and CDR2 from the germline V gene are MDHEN and SYDVKM. CDR3 loop: CASSSQVGARLDGQYF. DNA of the CDR3: TGTGCCAGCAGTTCCCAAGTGGGCGCCCGTCTCGACGGGCAGTACTTC. Based on the CDR3 plus reference TRBV28 and TRBJ2-7, the full variable domain is DVKVTQSSRYLVKRTGEKVFLECVQDMDHENMFWYRQDPGLGLRLIYFSYDVKMKEKGDIPEGYSVSREKKERFSLILESASTNQTSMYLCASSSQVGARLDGQYFGPGTRLTVT.

V is TRBV2 and J is TRBJ2-1; TRBD1 aligns across 9 bases. This CDR3 has 15 amino acids. The V gene's germline CDR1 is SNHLY and CDR2 FYNNEI. V lost 4 bases to trimming and J lost 6 bases; unmatched junction nucleotides: 7. The CDR3 DNA reads TGTGCCAGCAGTGCGGAACAGGGGGCATCCAATGAGCAGTTCTTC. It specifies CASSAEQGASNEQFF.

This clone turned up a few times. The chain links TRBV9 to TRBJ2-1; D call uncertain. Trimming pared 4 bases from V and 2 bases from J, leaving 16 bases between. CDR1 SGDLS and CDR2 YYNGEE come from the germline V gene. The CDR3 has 16 residues. The CDR3 bases are TGTGCCAGCAGCCCCCCCCGGTCCCTAACCTACAATGAGCAGTTCTTC. The encoded protein is CASSPPRSLTYNEQFF.

In DNA form, the CDR3 reads TGCAGCGTTCCAGGGAGTAGCGGGAGTATAGGGGAGCTGTTTTTT. Its protein is CSVPGSSGSIGELFF. The J gene is TRBJ2-2, the V gene TRBV29-1; 9 positions match TRBD2. This CDR3 spans 15 amino acids. V lost 5 bases and J lost 8; bases outside the gene matches: 12. Per the germline V gene, CDR1 is SQVTM and CDR2 is ANQGSEA.